The source of this T cell receptor beta chain is a study of beta chain features in type 1 diabetes. General study points: Within each of all four CD4+ subsets, Type 1 diabetes patients had TCRB CDR3s that were moderately but significantly shorter.

Expressed TCRB transcripts were sequenced because the entire RNA isolate underwent reverse transcription. Approximately 3.5 million reads, on average, came from each naive, central memory and regulatory T cell sample. The method was immunoSEQ multiplex PCR; TCRdb's version includes in-frame clones alone and lacks a portion of them. The sample yields under 300,000 clones, 8% seen once. Germline V CDR1 and CDR2: SGHNT, YYREEE (reference sequence). This CDR3 is built from 17 residues. Germline trimming cut 3 bases from V and 0 bases from J; bases unmatched to any gene: 7. It was one heparinised blood draw, averaging roughly 0.11 L, that each donor gave. The authors obtained over 95% purity in all sorted populations. Turning to this clone: As yet, its antigen is unknown.

This TCR came from a woman aged 18-35 years in good health. The chain is built from TRBV5-4 and TRBJ2-1, with 9 bases fitting TRBD1. Sequences were obtained from central memory CD4+ T cells from blood. CDR3 nucleotide sequence: TGTGCCAGCAGCTCCTCCGGGACAGGGTCCTCCTACAATGAGCAGTTCTTC. This sequence encodes CASSSSGTGSSYNEQFF.